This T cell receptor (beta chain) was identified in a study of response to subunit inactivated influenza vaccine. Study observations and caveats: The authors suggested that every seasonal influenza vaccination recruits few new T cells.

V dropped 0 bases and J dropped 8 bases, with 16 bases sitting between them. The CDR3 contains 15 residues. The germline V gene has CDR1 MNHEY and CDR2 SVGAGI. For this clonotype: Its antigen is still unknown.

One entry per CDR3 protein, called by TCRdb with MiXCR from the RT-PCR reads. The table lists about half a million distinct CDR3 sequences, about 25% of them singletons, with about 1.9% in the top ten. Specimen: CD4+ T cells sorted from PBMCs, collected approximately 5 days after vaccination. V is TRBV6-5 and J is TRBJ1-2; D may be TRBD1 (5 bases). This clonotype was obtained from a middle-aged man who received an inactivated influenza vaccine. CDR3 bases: TGTGCCAGCAGTTACTCGGCAGGGACGGAGGGCGGCTACACCTTC. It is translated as CASSYSAGTEGGYTF.